Listed below are T cell receptor beta chains from one sample, sequenced in a study of CD8+CD57+ T cells in acquired aplastic anemia. TCRdb passed the reads through MiXCR, listing each CDR3 protein once. The sample carries roughly 180,000 distinct CDR3 sequences, 64% recorded once. The sample taken for sequencing was sorted CD4+, CD8+, or CD8+CD57+ T cells (not recorded which) from PBMCs. The source is a human donor with severe aplastic anemia or a healthy control (not recorded which). CDR3s include the opening cysteine and the closing phenylalanine or tryptophan. Each record gives: J gene, V gene, CDR3 protein.

TRBJ1-2,TRBV4-3,CASSQAGEGDDGYTF
TRBJ2-7,TRBV20-1,CSARTDRTYEQYF
TRBJ2-7,TRBV7-8,CASSFSSLVGYEQYF
TRBJ2-3,TRBV6-5,CASSGTSEDTQYF
TRBJ2-3,TRBV24-1,CATSDGRERNTDTQYF
TRBJ2-2,TRBV7-6,CASRRKGGLDTGELFF
TRBJ2-5,TRBV19,CASSSETSGQTQYF
TRBJ2-7,TRBV12-3/TRBV12-4,CASTRTHTGEQYF
TRBJ2-5,TRBV10-2,CASSVTWETQYF
TRBJ1-2,TRBV7-2,CASSGRGHYYGYTF
TRBJ1-2,TRBV12-3/TRBV12-4,CASRTMWGHGYGYTF
TRBJ1-1,TRBV20-1,CSASTGTEAFF
TRBJ2-1,TRBV7-3,CASSLVGDSNSYNEQFF
TRBJ1-1,TRBV10-3,CAISERTDKITEAFF
TRBJ1-3,TRBV5-1,CASSLAGGSGNTIYF
TRBJ2-3,TRBV7-2,CASSDPRASGWDTQYF
TRBJ1-6,TRBV12-3/TRBV12-4,CASSFDGYNSPLHF
TRBJ2-6,TRBV7-9,CASSFIWDTGANVLTF
TRBJ2-6,TRBV7-9,CASSPQSAGANVLTF
TRBJ1-1,TRBV5-1,CASRDETVNTEAFF
TRBJ1-1,TRBV4-1,CASSQVGQNTEAFF
TRBJ1-6,TRBV27,CASSARQPPLHF
TRBJ2-2,TRBV7-2,CASSLATAWELFF
TRBJ2-7,TRBV29-1,CSLGQGMTYEQYF
TRBJ2-7,TRBV5-1,CASSLGGKRLSEQYF
TRBJ2-1,TRBV12-3/TRBV12-4,CASSLGWGFHEQFF
TRBJ2-7,TRBV5-5,CASSTGDSYEQYF
TRBJ1-1,TRBV15,CATSSQGKRGDDTEAFF
TRBJ2-1,TRBV29-1,CSVVGRANEQFF
TRBJ2-3,TRBV7-9,CASQGLTGGADTQYF
TRBJ2-7,TRBV5-1,CASSFGIAYEQYF
TRBJ2-3,TRBV4-2,CASSLEGYLSADTQYF
TRBJ2-5,TRBV5-6,CASSLVTAGHETQYF
TRBJ2-7,TRBV15,CATSRGPGQSYEQYF
TRBJ2-7,TRBV7-2,CASSVDRVDEQYF
TRBJ2-2,TRBV24-1,CATSKLSGRSGATGELFF
TRBJ2-7,TRBV2,CASSVGTAYF
TRBJ1-1,TRBV15,CATSRGGNTEAFF
TRBJ2-7,TRBV6-6,CASTMRANSYEQYF
TRBJ1-1,TRBV5-1,CASSLEDRAEAFF
TRBJ2-1,TRBV25-1,CASRSGQGILNEQFF
TRBJ2-2,TRBV24-1,CATSDEDRDPPGELFF
TRBJ2-3,TRBV15,CATGGRGADTQYF
TRBJ2-3,TRBV7-2,CASSSTWDSRDTQYF
TRBJ1-5,TRBV6-1,CASSLYSGTENQPQHF
TRBJ1-2,TRBV25-1,CASSESGYGYTF
TRBJ2-1,TRBV20-1,CSAKGAGGPYNEQFF
TRBJ1-2,TRBV12-3/TRBV12-4,CASSLGQGHGYTF
TRBJ1-2,TRBV11-2,CASSLDLSSNGYTF
TRBJ1-6,TRBV7-9,CASRTTLPGSPLHF
TRBJ2-7,TRBV10-3,CASSSVARGYEQYF
TRBJ2-5,TRBV2,CASSGLAGVETQYF
TRBJ2-1,TRBV19,CASSPSRGYNEQFF
TRBJ1-6,TRBV20-1,CSAPSGVPITLGLDSPLHF
TRBJ1-2,TRBV5-1,CASSLEVGDGYTF
TRBJ2-2,TRBV10-3,CAISAGGELFF
TRBJ1-1,TRBV14,CASSQSTRTEAFF